This T cell receptor (beta chain) was sequenced in a study of cytomegalovirus exposure and HLA in healthy donors. Points from the study as a whole: The authors listed approximately 160 TCR beta chains as cytomegalovirus-associated.

The CDR3 contains 17 residues. Germline V gene lookup returns CDR1 SEHNR and CDR2 FQNEAQ (reference sequence). V was cut by 4 bases and J by 5 bases, with 24 bases left in between. On this clone: Its specificity is unknown.

PCR used 60 Vbeta primers and 13 Jbeta primers. The table came from immunoSEQ multiplex PCR; TCRdb's copy has only in-frame clones and leaves some out. The top ten clones hold roughly 12% of a sample with over 100,000 clones, about 80% of them seen once. V and J are TRBV7-9 and TRBJ2-7; D might be TRBD1 (7 bases). This clonotype was sampled from a middle-aged woman in good health and CMV-seropositive. Specimen: PBMCs. This CDR3 is CASSYSIRQGGVDEQYF. The DNA for the CDR3 is TGTGCCAGCAGCTACTCAATCAGACAGGGAGGAGTTGACGAGCAGTACTTC.